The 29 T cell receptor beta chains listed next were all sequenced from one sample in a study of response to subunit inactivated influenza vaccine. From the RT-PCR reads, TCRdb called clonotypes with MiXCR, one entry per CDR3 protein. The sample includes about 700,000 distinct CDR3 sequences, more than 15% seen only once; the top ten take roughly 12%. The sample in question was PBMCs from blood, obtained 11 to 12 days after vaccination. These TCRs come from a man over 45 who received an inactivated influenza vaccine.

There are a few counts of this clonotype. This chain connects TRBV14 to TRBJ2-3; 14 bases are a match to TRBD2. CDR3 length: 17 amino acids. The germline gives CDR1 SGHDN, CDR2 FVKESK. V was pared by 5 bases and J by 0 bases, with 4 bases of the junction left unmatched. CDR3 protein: CASSKGLAGASTDTQYF. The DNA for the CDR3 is TGTGCCAGCAGCAAGGGACTAGCGGGGGCCAGCACAGATACGCAGTATTTT.

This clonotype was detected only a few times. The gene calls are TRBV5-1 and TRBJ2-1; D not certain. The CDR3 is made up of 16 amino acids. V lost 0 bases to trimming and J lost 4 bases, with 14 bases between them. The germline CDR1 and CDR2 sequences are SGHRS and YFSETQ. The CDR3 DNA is TGCGCCAGCAGCTTGGGGGGATTTAAGTCTTACAATGAGCAGTTCTTC. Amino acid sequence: CASSLGGFKSYNEQFF.

DNA of the CDR3: TGTGCCACCAGCAGAGATCGGGTGGTTGGCGAGCAGTACTTC. This gives the protein CATSRDRVVGEQYF. This chain joins TRBV15 and TRBJ2-7; no firm D call. This CDR3 region has 14 residues. The germline gives CDR1 LNHNV, CDR2 YYDKDF (reference sequence). With 0 bases removed from V and 6 bases from J, the gap between germline ends came to 12 bases.

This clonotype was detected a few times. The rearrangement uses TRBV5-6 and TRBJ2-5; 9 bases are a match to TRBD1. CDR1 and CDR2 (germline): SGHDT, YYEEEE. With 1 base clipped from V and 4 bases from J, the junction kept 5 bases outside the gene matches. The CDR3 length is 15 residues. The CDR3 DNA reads TGTGCCAGCAGCTTGTGGGACAGGGTTTCAGAGACCCAGTACTTC. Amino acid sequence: CASSLWDRVSETQYF.

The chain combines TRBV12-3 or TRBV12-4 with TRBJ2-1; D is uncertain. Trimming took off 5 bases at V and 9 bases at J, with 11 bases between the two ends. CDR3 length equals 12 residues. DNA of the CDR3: TGTGCCAGCAGTCGGACCTCCCGTGAGCAGTTCTTC. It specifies CASSRTSREQFF.

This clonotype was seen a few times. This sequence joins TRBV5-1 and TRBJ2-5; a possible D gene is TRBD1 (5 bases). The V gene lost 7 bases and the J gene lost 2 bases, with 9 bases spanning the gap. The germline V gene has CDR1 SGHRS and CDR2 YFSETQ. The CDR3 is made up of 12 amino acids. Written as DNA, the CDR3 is TGCGCCAGCTCGACAGCGCAAGAGACCCAGTACTTC. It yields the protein CASSTAQETQYF.

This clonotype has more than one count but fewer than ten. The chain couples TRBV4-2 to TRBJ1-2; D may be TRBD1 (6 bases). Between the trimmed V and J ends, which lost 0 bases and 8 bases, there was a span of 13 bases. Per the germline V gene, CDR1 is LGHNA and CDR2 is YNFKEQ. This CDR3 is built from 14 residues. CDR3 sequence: CASSQEIQGRGYTF. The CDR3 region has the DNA TGTGCCAGCAGCCAAGAAATTCAGGGGAGAGGCTACACCTTC.

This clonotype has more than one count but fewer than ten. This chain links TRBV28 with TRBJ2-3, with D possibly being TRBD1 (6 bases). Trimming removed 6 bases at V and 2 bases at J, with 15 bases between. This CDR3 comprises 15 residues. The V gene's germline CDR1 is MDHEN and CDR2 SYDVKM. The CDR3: CASSPGGHNTDTQYF. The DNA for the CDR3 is TGTGCCAGCAGCCCTGGGGGACACAACACAGATACGCAGTATTTT.

In DNA form, the CDR3 reads TGCGCCAGCAGCTCGAGGTTGGACAGGGAGAACTATGGCTACACCTTC. Translation: CASSSRLDRENYGYTF. The chain joins TRBV5-1 to TRBJ1-2; 8 nucleotides agree with TRBD1. Trimming removed 3 bases from V and 2 bases from J; junction bases left unmatched: 9. This CDR3 spans 16 amino acids. CDR1 and CDR2 (germline): SGHRS, YFSETQ.

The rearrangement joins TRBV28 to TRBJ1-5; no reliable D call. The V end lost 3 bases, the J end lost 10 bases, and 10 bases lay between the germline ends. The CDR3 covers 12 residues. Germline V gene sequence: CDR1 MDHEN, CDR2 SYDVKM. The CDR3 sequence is CASSFRHPPQHF. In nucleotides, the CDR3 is TGTGCCAGCAGTTTTCGGCACCCACCCCAGCATTTT.

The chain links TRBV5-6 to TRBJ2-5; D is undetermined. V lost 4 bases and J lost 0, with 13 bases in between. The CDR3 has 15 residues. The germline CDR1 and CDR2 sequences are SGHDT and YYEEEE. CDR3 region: CASSTPSAYQETQYF. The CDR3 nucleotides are TGTGCCAGCAGCACCCCTTCAGCGTACCAAGAGACCCAGTACTTC. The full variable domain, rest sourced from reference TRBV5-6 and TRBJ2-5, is DAGVTQSPTHLIKTRGQQVTLRCSPKSGHDTVSWYQQALGQGPQFIFQYYEEEERQRGNFPDRFSGHQFPNYSSELNVNALLLGDSALYLCASSTPSAYQETQYFGPGTRLLVL.

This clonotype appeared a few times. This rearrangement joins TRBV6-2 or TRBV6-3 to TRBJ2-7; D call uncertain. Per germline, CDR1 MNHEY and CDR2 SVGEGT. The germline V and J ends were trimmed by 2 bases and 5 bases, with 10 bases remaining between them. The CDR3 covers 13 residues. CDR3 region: CASSYIRGHEQYF. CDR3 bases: TGTGCCAGCAGTTACATTCGAGGCCACGAGCAGTACTTC.

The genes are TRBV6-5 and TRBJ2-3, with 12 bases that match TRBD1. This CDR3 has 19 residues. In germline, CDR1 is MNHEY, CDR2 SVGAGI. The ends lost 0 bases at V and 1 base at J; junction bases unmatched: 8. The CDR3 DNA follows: TGTGCCAGCAGTTACTCGGGGACAGGGGGCTTAGGTGGCACAGATACGCAGTATTTT. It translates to CASSYSGTGGLGGTDTQYF.

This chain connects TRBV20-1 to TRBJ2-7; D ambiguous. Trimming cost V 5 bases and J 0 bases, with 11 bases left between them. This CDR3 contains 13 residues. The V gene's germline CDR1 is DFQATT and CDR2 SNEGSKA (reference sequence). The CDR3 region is CSAFPVSSYEQYF. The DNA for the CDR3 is TGCAGTGCTTTTCCGGTGAGCTCCTACGAGCAGTACTTC.

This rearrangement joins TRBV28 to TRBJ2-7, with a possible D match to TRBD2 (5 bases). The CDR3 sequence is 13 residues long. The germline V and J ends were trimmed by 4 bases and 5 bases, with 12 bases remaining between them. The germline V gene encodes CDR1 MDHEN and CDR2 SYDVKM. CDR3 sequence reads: CASSYTGSHEQYF. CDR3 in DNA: TGTGCCAGCAGTTATACGGGGTCCCACGAGCAGTACTTC. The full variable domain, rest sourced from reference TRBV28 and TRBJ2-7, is DVKVTQSSRYLVKRTGEKVFLECVQDMDHENMFWYRQDPGLGLRLIYFSYDVKMKEKGDIPEGYSVSREKKERFSLILESASTNQTSMYLCASSYTGSHEQYFGPGTRLTVT.

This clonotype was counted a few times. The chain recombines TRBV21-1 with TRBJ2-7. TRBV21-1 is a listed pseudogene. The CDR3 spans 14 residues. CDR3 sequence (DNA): TGTGCCAGCAGCAGGGTAGAGGTCTCCTACGAGCAGTACTTC. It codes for CASSRVEVSYEQYF.

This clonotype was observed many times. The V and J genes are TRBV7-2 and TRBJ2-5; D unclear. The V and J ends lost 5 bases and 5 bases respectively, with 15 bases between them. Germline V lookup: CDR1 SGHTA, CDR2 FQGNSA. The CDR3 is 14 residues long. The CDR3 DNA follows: TGTGCCAGCAGCCCCATGGGGTCTTGGGAGACCCAGTACTTC. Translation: CASSPMGSWETQYF. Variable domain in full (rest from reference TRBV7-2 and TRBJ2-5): GAGVSQSPSNKVTEKGKDVELRCDPISGHTALYWYRQSLGQGLEFLIYFQGNSAPDKSGLPSDRFSAERTGGSVSTLTIQRTQQEDSAVYLCASSPMGSWETQYFGPGTRLLVL.

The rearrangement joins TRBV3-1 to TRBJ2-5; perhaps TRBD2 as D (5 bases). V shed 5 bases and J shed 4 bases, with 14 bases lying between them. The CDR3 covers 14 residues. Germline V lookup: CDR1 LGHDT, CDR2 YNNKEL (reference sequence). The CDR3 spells CASSEGRVLETQYF. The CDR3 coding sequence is TGTGCCAGCAGCGAGGGAAGGGTCTTAGAGACCCAGTACTTC.

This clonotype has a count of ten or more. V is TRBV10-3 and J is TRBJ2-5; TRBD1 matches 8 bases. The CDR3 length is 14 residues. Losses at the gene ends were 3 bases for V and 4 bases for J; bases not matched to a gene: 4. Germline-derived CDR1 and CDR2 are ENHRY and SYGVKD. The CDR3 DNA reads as TGTGCCATCAGTGACAGGGGGCTCGGAGAGACCCAGTACTTC. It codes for CAISDRGLGETQYF.

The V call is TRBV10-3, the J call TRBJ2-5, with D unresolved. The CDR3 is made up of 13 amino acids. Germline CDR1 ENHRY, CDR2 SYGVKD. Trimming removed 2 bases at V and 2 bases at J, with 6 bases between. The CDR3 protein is CAISEATQETQYF. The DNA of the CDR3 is TGTGCCATCAGTGAGGCCACACAAGAGACCCAGTACTTC.

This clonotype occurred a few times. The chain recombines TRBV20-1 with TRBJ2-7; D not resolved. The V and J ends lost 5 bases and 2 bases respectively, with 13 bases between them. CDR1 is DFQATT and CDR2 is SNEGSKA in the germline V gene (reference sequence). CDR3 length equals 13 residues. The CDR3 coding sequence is TGCAGTGCTTATAACCCGGCCGCCTACGAGCAGTACTTC. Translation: CSAYNPAAYEQYF.

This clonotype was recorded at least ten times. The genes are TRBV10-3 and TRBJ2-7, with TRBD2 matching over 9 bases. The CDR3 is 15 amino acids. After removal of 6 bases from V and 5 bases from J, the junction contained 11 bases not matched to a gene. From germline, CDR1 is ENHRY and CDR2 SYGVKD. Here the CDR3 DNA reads TGTGCCATCAGCGGTTGGCGGGAGGGCCATCACGAGCAGTACTTC. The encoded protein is CAISGWREGHHEQYF.

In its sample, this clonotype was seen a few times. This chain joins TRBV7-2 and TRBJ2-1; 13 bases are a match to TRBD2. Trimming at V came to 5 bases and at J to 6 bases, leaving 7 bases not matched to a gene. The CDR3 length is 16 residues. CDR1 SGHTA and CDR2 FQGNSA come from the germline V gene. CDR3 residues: CASSRPGLAGVNEQFF. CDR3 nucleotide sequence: TGTGCCAGCAGCCGACCCGGACTAGCGGGAGTCAATGAGCAGTTCTTC.

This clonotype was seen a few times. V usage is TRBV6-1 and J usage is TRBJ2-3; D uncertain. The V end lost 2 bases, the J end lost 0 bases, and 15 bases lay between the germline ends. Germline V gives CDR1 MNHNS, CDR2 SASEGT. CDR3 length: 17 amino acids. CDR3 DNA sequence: TGTGCCAGCAGTGAATATGCATCGATCGATAGCACAGATACGCAGTATTTT. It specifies CASSEYASIDSTDTQYF.

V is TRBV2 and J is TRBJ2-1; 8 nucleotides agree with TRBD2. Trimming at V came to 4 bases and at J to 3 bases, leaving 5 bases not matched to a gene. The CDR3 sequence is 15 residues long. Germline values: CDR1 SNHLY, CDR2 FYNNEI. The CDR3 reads CASSARRGVYNEQFF. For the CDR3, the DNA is TGTGCCAGCAGTGCCCGGCGGGGGGTCTACAATGAGCAGTTCTTC.

The chain's CDR3 is CASSSRITEAFF. The CDR3 DNA follows: TGTGCCAGCAGCTCCCGTATTACTGAAGCTTTCTTT. This rearrangement joins TRBV7-9 to TRBJ1-1; the D is unclear. Germline CDR1 and CDR2: SEHNR and FQNEAQ (reference sequence). This CDR3 region has 12 residues. Trimming took off 4 bases at V and 5 bases at J, with 8 bases between the two ends.

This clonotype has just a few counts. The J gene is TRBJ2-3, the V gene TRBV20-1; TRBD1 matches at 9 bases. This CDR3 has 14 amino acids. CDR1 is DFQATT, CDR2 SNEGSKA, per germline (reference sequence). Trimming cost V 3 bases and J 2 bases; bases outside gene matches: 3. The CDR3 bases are TGCAGTGCTAGCGGGACAGGGCTCACAGATACGCAGTATTTT. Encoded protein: CSASGTGLTDTQYF.

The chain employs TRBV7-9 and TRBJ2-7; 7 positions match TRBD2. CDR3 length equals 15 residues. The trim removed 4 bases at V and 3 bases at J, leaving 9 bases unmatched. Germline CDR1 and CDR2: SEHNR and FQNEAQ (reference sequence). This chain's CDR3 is CASSSFSGHIYEQYF. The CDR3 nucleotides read TGTGCCAGCAGCTCCTTTAGCGGGCACATCTACGAGCAGTACTTC.

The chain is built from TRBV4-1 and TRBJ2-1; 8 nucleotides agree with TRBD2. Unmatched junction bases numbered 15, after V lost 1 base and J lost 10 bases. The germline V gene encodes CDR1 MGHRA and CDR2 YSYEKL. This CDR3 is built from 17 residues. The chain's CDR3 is CASSQAGLRGAQIEQFF. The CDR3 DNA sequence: TGCGCCAGCAGCCAAGCAGGACTGCGGGGGGCCCAAATAGAGCAGTTCTTC.